The sequence of this T cell receptor beta chain was determined in a study of blood T cell repertoires in COVID-19. Profiling relied on immunoSEQ multiplex PCR, and the TCRdb table lists in-frame clones only, not all of them. The sample has fewer than 250,000 clones, around 80% seen once. CDR1 LNHDA and CDR2 SQIVND come from the germline V gene (reference sequence). V lost 10 bases and J 6 bases, leaving 12 bases between the germline ends. The CDR3 length is 12 residues. This chain connects TRBV19 to TRBJ2-2; D is possibly TRBD2 (5 bases). The sequence was obtained from an elderly woman with acute or convalescent COVID-19. The source material was peripheral blood. This CDR3 reads CAIASEAGELFF. CDR3 bases: TGTGCCATTGCCTCGGAGGCCGGGGAGCTGTTTTTT.